This T cell receptor beta chain was profiled in a study of blood T cell repertoires in COVID-19. Study as a whole: PBMCs, B-cell-depleted T cells, or T cells provided the cDNA or gDNA that made up the material.

Repertoires were generated with immunoSEQ multiplex PCR, while TCRdb's copy carries only in-frame clones and drops some. The table has 95,000 to 120,000 clones, over 80% seen once. Germline values: CDR1 MGHDK, CDR2 SYGVNS. V was pared by 5 bases and J by 8 bases, with 27 bases between. The CDR3 covers 17 residues. The rearrangement joins TRBV25-1 to TRBJ1-2; TRBD1 is a possible D gene (6 bases). The sequence derives from a woman aged 70-85 years with acute or convalescent COVID-19. The sample taken for sequencing was peripheral blood. CDR3 in amino acids: CASSRSAYRAPTLGYTF. Written as DNA, the CDR3 is TGTGCCAGCAGTAGGTCAGCCTACAGGGCGCCTACGCTCGGCTACACCTTC.